Shown below are 14 T cell receptor beta chains from a single sample sequenced in a study of chemoradiotherapy in HPV16-positive cancers (dated by TCRdb to 2021 to 2024). Receptors were amplified or captured by the immunoSEQ multiplex PCR assay. TCRdb's version of the immuneACCESS table is confined to in-frame rearrangements and falls short of the full clone set. An unresolved V gene accounts for under half of the shortfall where checked; the remainder is of unknown origin. Counted in this sample were more than 35,000 clones; around three quarters of them appeared once. More than 4.5% of the sample belongs to the ten largest clones. The sample was blood, taken from a patient who underwent chemoradiotherapy. The receptor set was obtained from a human donor with HPV-associated anogenital cancer.

This clone occurred a few times. V and J are TRBV7-8 and TRBJ2-3; possibly TRBD1 for D (6 bases). Looked up from germline, CDR1 is SGHVS and CDR2 is FQNEAQ. V was pared by 0 bases and J by 3 bases, with 10 bases between. This CDR3 comprises 15 residues. CDR3 bases: TGTGCCAGCAGCTTAGCAGTCCAGGGGACAGATACGCAGTATTTT. Its translation: CASSLAVQGTDTQYF.

The rearrangement uses TRBV15 and TRBJ1-1, with D tentatively TRBD1 (5 bases). The CDR3 runs to 16 residues. V gave up 1 base and J gave up 4 bases, with 16 bases separating them. Per germline, CDR1 LNHNV and CDR2 YYDKDF (reference sequence). This chain's CDR3 is CATSRGSGPGVTEAFF. CDR3 bases: TGTGCCACCAGCAGAGGTTCCGGGCCGGGGGTCACTGAAGCTTTCTTT.

The chain carries TRBV6-5 and TRBJ2-7; 8 positions match TRBD2. CDR1 and CDR2 from the germline V gene are MNHEY and SVGAGI. Unmatched junction bases numbered 5, after V lost 6 bases and J lost 1 base. The CDR3 totals 14 residues. CDR3 nucleotides: TGTGCCAGCAGCTCAGCGGGGGAATCCTACGAGCAGTACTTC. It specifies CASSSAGESYEQYF.

This clone has only one observation. J is TRBJ1-2 and V is TRBV7-2; no reliable D call. The CDR3 sequence is 12 residues long. Between the trimmed V and J ends, which lost 5 bases and 8 bases, there was a span of 12 bases. Germline V lookup: CDR1 SGHTA, CDR2 FQGNSA. In nucleotides, the CDR3 is TGTGCCAGCAGCCCTAAGAATTGGGGCTACACCTTC. Residues: CASSPKNWGYTF.

The sample holds one count of this clone. The V and J genes are TRBV4-2 and TRBJ2-7; a weak D match, TRBD2 (6 bases). CDR1 and CDR2 (germline): LGHNA, YNFKEQ. Trimming shortened V by 0 bases and J by 2 bases, and 8 bases separated the two germline ends. The CDR3 is 14 residues long. The CDR3 is CASSQEASAYEQYF. As DNA, the CDR3 is TGTGCCAGCAGCCAAGAAGCTAGCGCCTACGAGCAGTACTTC.

The gene calls are TRBV29-1 and TRBJ2-1; D tentatively fits TRBD1 or TRBD2 (6 bases each). V was clipped by 5 bases and J by 0 bases, with 11 bases between them. Per germline, CDR1 SQVTM and CDR2 ANQGSEA. The CDR3 totals 14 residues. The CDR3 bases are TGCAGCGTTAGAGGGGGGAGCTCCTACAATGAGCAGTTCTTC. It encodes CSVRGGSSYNEQFF.

The V gene is TRBV5-1, the J gene TRBJ1-5; 7 positions agree with TRBD1. Germline CDR1 and CDR2: SGHRS and YFSETQ. The CDR3 loop spans 15 amino acids. With 1 base clipped from V and 4 bases from J, the junction kept 5 bases outside the gene matches. The CDR3 sequence: CASSLSGTENQPQHF. The CDR3 DNA sequence: TGCGCCAGCAGCTTGAGTGGGACAGAAAATCAGCCCCAGCATTTT. Full variable domain (outside the CDR3, taken from reference TRBV5-1 and TRBJ1-5): KAGVTQTPRYLIKTRGQQVTLSCSPISGHRSVSWYQQTPGQGLQFLFEYFSETQRNKGNFPGRFSGRQFSNSRSEMNVSTLELGDSALYLCASSLSGTENQPQHFGDGTRLSIL.

This rearrangement joins TRBV10-2 to TRBJ2-3; 7 bases agree with TRBD2. Unmatched junction bases numbered 6, after V lost 6 bases and J lost 3 bases. Germline V gene data show CDR1 as WSHSY and CDR2 as SAAADI. This CDR3 comprises 14 residues. The CDR3 nucleotides are TGCGCCAGCAGGTCCGGGGGGATGACAGATACGCAGTATTTT. Translating gives CASRSGGMTDTQYF.

The V call is TRBV5-1, the J call TRBJ1-3; the match to TRBD1 covers 11 bases. Germline loops: CDR1 SGHRS, CDR2 YFSETQ. V was pared by 3 bases and J by 4 bases, with 3 bases of the junction left unmatched. This CDR3 region has 15 residues. This CDR3 is CASSWDRGKGNTIYF. In DNA form, the CDR3 reads TGCGCCAGCAGCTGGGACAGGGGGAAAGGAAACACCATATATTTT.

This clone came up a few times. The J gene is TRBJ1-1, the V gene TRBV2; D not resolved. Germline loops: CDR1 SNHLY, CDR2 FYNNEI. Trimming left V 6 bases short and J 4 bases short, with 9 bases between. CDR3 length: 12 residues. The CDR3 sequence is CASSPWGTEAFF. CDR3 DNA sequence: TGTGCCAGCAGCCCATGGGGCACTGAAGCTTTCTTT.

This clone was counted only a few times. The chain combines TRBV4-1 with TRBJ2-2; D call uncertain. The CDR3 contains 15 residues. CDR1 is MGHRA, CDR2 YSYEKL, per germline. Deletions cut 4 bases from V and 4 bases from J, with 13 bases between. CDR3 DNA sequence: TGCGCCAGCAGCCCCAGGTTGGAGACCACCGGGGAGCTGTTTTTT. Residues: CASSPRLETTGELFF.

The chain is built from TRBV11-1 and TRBJ1-6, with 9 bases lining up with TRBD1. Germline V CDR1 and CDR2: SGHAT, FQDESV (reference sequence). V lost 5 bases and J lost 9; bases outside the gene matches: 8. The CDR3 runs to 15 residues. CDR3 sequence (DNA): TGTGCCAGCAGCCGTCCTGGGACAGGGCTTTCACCCCTCCACTTT. This sequence encodes CASSRPGTGLSPLHF.

V and J are TRBV6-1 and TRBJ2-7; 7 nucleotides match TRBD1. The germline V gene has CDR1 MNHNS and CDR2 SASEGT. This CDR3 region has 12 residues. The trim removed 9 bases at V and 3 bases at J, leaving 5 bases unmatched. The CDR3 protein is CASGDSLYEQYF. Here the CDR3 DNA reads TGTGCCAGTGGGGACAGCCTCTACGAGCAGTACTTC.

This clone was seen a few times. This sample includes further DNA sequences coding for the same CDR3. The V and J genes are TRBV11-2 and TRBJ1-4; D is possibly TRBD1 (5 bases). The V end was cut by 2 bases, the J end by 2 bases, with 9 bases between. The CDR3 runs to 15 residues. CDR1 is SGHAT, CDR2 FQNNGV, per germline. CDR3 DNA: TGTGCCAGCAGCTTACGGGGCCTGACTAATGAAAAACTGTTTTTT. Its protein product is CASSLRGLTNEKLFF.